Each of the 2 T cell receptor beta chains below was sequenced from the same sample in a study of CXCR3-negative and CXCR3-positive naive CD8 T cells. Overall study findings and caveats: CXCR3-negative naive cells had less hydrophobic TRB CDR3s than did CXCR3-positive naive cells.

UMI-labeled 5' RACE TRB cDNA libraries were prepared from the cells. TCRdb reprocessed the 5' RACE reads, keeping one entry per CDR3 protein, no DNA. This sample's table has over 150,000 distinct CDR3 sequences. Antigens of these TCRs are unknown. Sequenced sample: naive CXCR3+ CD8+ T cells from blood. Subset reported: CD45RO-CCR7+CD27+CD95- naive CD8+ T cells expressing CXCR3 (TNR3+). Receptors originate from a human donor in good health. Some clones in this sample may be carry-over from other donors' samples.

This chain joins TRBV23-1 and TRBJ2-7; TCRdb returns TRBD1, unconfirmable since there is no DNA. TRBV23-1 is known as an ORF, though its function is uncertain. The CDR3 is 15 residues long. The CDR3 loop is CASSQIGTGVYEQYF.

CDR3 amino acids: CASSVADSSSYNEQFF. The chain links TRBV9 to TRBJ2-1. Germline-derived CDR1 and CDR2 are SGDLS and YYNGEE. The CDR3 length is 16 residues.